A selection of T cell receptor beta chains follows, all from one sample in a study of regulatory T cells in long-lasting Graves disease. A single record per CDR3 protein comes from TCRdb applying MiXCR to the multiplex PCR reads. This sample has around 400,000 distinct CDR3 sequences, with 15% found just once. These data were also reused for a study on T cells in Graves' hyperthyroidism and ophthalmopathy.

The sample was peripheral blood mononuclear cells (PBMCs), taken at new diagnosis, from a patient treated with antithyroid drugs. The receptors derive from a woman aged 40-49 years with Graves disease. The CDR3 runs from the conserved cysteine through the conserved F or W. Fields, in order: V gene, J gene, clone size, D gene, CDR3 protein, CDR3 DNA. A D gene is named only where the DNA matches it firmly. Not all rows give a size; the values are once, few, many and, for expanded clones, a class.

TRBV10-3	TRBJ2-2	few	NA	CAISDALRVSGGELFF	TGTGCCATCAGTGATGCCTTGAGGGTGTCGGGCGGGGAGCTGTTTTTT
TRBV5-1	TRBJ2-1	many	NA	CASSLFPGHTYNEQFF	TGCGCCAGCAGCTTGTTCCCGGGACATACCTACAATGAGCAGTTCTTC
TRBV5-4	TRBJ2-1	few	NA	CASTTSGPSLYNEQFF	TGTGCCAGCACGACTAGTGGTCCGTCCCTATACAATGAGCAGTTCTTC
TRBV6-1	TRBJ1-3	many	NA	CASTNPLQPSSGNTIYF	TGTGCCAGCACCAACCCCCTACAGCCATCCTCTGGAAACACCATATATTTT
TRBV18	TRBJ2-7	few	NA	CASSPSSSSYEQYF	TGTGCCAGCTCCCCGTCCAGCTCCTCCTACGAGCAGTACTTC
TRBV11-1	TRBJ2-3	NA	NA	CASSLGGATYTDTQYF	TGTGCCAGCAGCCTGGGGGGGGCTACCTACACAGATACGCAGTATTTT
TRBV5-1	TRBJ1-2	NA	NA	CASSLAADYGYTF	TGCGCCAGCAGCTTGGCGGCGGACTATGGCTACACCTTC
TRBV5-6	TRBJ2-1	NA	TRBD2	CASSLTTSGGNEQFF	TGTGCCAGCAGCTTGACGACTAGCGGGGGGAATGAGCAGTTCTTC
TRBV30	TRBJ2-1	NA	NA	CAWSENPKINEQFF	TGTGCCTGGAGTGAAAACCCGAAAATCAATGAGCAGTTCTTC
TRBV19	TRBJ1-3	NA	NA	CASSILPRGSGNTIYF	TGTGCCAGTAGTATTTTACCCCGGGGCTCTGGAAACACCATATATTTT
TRBV11-2	TRBJ2-1	many	TRBD2	CASSLEAGGYNEQFF	TGTGCCAGCAGCTTAGAAGCGGGGGGGTACAATGAGCAGTTCTTC
TRBV9	TRBJ2-4	NA	NA	CASSVDSFDYQEKNIQYF	TGTGCCAGCAGCGTAGATTCTTTTGACTACCAGGAGAAAAACATTCAGTACTTC
TRBV24-1	TRBJ2-1	NA	TRBD1	CATSEPTGGREQFF	TGTGCCACCAGTGAACCTACAGGGGGCAGGGAGCAGTTCTTC
TRBV24-1	TRBJ2-3	many	NA	CATSDSGVGEYF	TGTGCCACCAGTGATTCAGGGGTCGGGGAGTATTTT
TRBV20-1	TRBJ2-5	few	NA	CSARDSQETQYF	TGCAGTGCTAGGGACTCTCAAGAGACCCAGTACTTC
TRBV12-3/TRBV12-4	TRBJ1-6	many	NA	CASSSWGSGYNSPLHF	TGTGCCAGCAGTTCCTGGGGGTCCGGGTATAATTCACCCCTCCACTTT
TRBV27	TRBJ2-7	few	NA	CASSFIGSHEQYF	TGTGCCAGCAGTTTTATCGGGTCCCACGAGCAGTACTTC
TRBV7-9	TRBJ1-1	few	NA	CASSLPTGGRESTEAFF	TGTGCCAGCAGCTTACCCACCGGTGGCAGGGAAAGCACTGAAGCTTTCTTT
TRBV12-3/TRBV12-4	TRBJ2-3	many	TRBD2	CASSSPPSGAQDTQYF	TGTGCCAGCAGTTCCCCCCCTAGCGGGGCCCAAGATACGCAGTATTTT
TRBV9	TRBJ2-7	few	TRBD2	CASSGGTSGRGSYEQYF	TGTGCCAGCAGCGGAGGGACTAGCGGAAGGGGCTCCTACGAGCAGTACTTC
TRBV27	TRBJ2-7	few	TRBD2	CASRSGEGPHEQYF	TGTGCCAGCAGGTCCGGGGAGGGCCCCCACGAGCAGTACTTC
TRBV30	TRBJ1-5	many	TRBD1	CAWAMGGTGNQPQHF	TGTGCCTGGGCGATGGGGGGGACAGGGAATCAGCCCCAGCATTTT
TRBV28	TRBJ2-1	many	TRBD2	CASSVAGDPNNEQFF	TGTGCCAGCAGTGTAGCGGGGGACCCGAACAATGAGCAGTTCTTC
TRBV5-1	TRBJ1-4	many	TRBD1	CASSPGQGEEKLFF	TGTGCCAGCAGCCCGGGACAGGGTGAGGAAAAACTGTTTTTT
TRBV7-9	TRBJ2-5	many	NA	CASLVGTQETQYF	TGTGCCAGCCTCGTGGGGACCCAAGAGACCCAGTACTTC
TRBV11-1	TRBJ1-1	NA	TRBD1	CAGSLARTQGGAFF	TGTGCCGGCAGCTTAGCGCGGACCCAGGGGGGAGCTTTCTTT
TRBV12-3/TRBV12-4	TRBJ2-1	many	NA	CASSRYEQFF	TGTGCCAGCAGCCGCTATGAGCAGTTCTTC
TRBV28	TRBJ2-1	many	NA	CADSKRVQFNLLPNNEQFF	TGTGCTGATTCGAAACGAGTTCAGTTTAACCTGCTCCCAAACAATGAGCAGTTCTTC
TRBV15	TRBJ2-7	few	NA	CATSRGLTTYEQYF	TGTGCCACCAGCAGAGGGCTAACAACCTACGAGCAGTACTTC
TRBV13	TRBJ2-2	few	NA	CASSFGKNTGELFF	TGTGCCAGCAGCTTCGGGAAGAACACCGGGGAGCTGTTTTTT
TRBV5-6	TRBJ1-4	many	NA	CASSLGGTWGEKLFF	TGTGCCAGCAGCTTGGGGGGCACCTGGGGTGAAAAACTGTTTTTT
TRBV3-1	TRBJ2-5	many	NA	CASSPENRRETQYF	TGTGCCAGCAGCCCAGAGAACCGTAGGGAGACCCAGTACTTC
TRBV25-1	TRBJ1-5	few	NA	CASSVRGANQPQHF	TGTGCCAGCAGTGTGCGGGGGGCTAATCAGCCCCAGCATTTT
TRBV28	TRBJ2-1	few	TRBD2	CASSSRLAENYNEQFF	TGTGCCAGCAGTTCACGACTAGCAGAGAACTACAATGAGCAGTTCTTC
TRBV28	TRBJ2-1	NA	NA	CASSSTSSGRVYNEQFF	TGTGCCAGCAGTTCCACTTCGTCAGGGCGGGTTTACAATGAGCAGTTCTTC
TRBV11-2	TRBJ2-5	many	NA	CASSLGFQETQYF	TGTGCCAGCAGCTTGGGCTTTCAAGAGACCCAGTACTTC
TRBV12-3/TRBV12-4	TRBJ2-3	many	TRBD1	CASSFPGGYTDTQYF	TGTGCCAGCAGTTTTCCAGGGGGCTACACAGATACGCAGTATTTT
TRBV7-3	TRBJ2-3	many	TRBD2	CASSPETSGRGTQYF	TGTGCCAGCAGCCCGGAGACTAGCGGGAGAGGTACGCAGTATTTT
TRBV18	TRBJ2-2	many	NA	CASSPSVTGELFF	TGTGCCAGCTCACCGTCCGTCACCGGGGAGCTGTTTTTT
TRBV7-3	TRBJ2-1	few	TRBD2	CASSLSAGGPHEQFF	TGTGCCAGCAGCTTATCAGCGGGAGGGCCTCATGAGCAGTTCTTC
TRBV4-2	TRBJ1-1	NA	NA	CASSQGAWGDTEAFF	TGTGCCAGCAGCCAAGGAGCCTGGGGCGACACTGAAGCTTTCTTT
TRBV15	TRBJ1-1	many	TRBD1	CATSRPSQGIPEAFF	TGTGCCACCAGCAGACCGTCACAGGGGATCCCTGAAGCTTTCTTT
TRBV27	TRBJ2-4	once	NA	CASSPTRDIQYF	TGTGCCAGCAGTCCAACTCGGGACATTCAGTACTTC
TRBV12-3/TRBV12-4	TRBJ1-3	few	TRBD1	CASRDRGSSGNTIYF	TGTGCCAGCAGGGACAGGGGGTCTTCTGGAAACACCATATATTTT
TRBV9	TRBJ1-1	NA	NA	CASSVDQTDTEAFF	TGTGCCAGCAGCGTCGACCAGACTGACACTGAAGCTTTCTTT
TRBV18	TRBJ2-1	few	NA	CASSPIAQGEFF	TGTGCCAGCTCACCTATTGCGCAGGGAGAGTTCTTC
TRBV11-2	TRBJ2-3	many	NA	CASSNRAAGDTQYF	TGTGCCAGCAGCAATCGAGCAGCGGGAGATACGCAGTATTTT
TRBV19	TRBJ2-7	NA	NA	CASSPELVYEQYF	TGTGCCAGTAGCCCGGAACTTGTCTACGAGCAGTACTTC
TRBV14	TRBJ1-2	few	NA	CASSQDHKGRYYGYTF	TGTGCCAGCAGCCAAGATCACAAGGGTCGTTACTATGGCTACACCTTC
TRBV6-1	TRBJ2-3	few	NA	CASSGDTYTDTQYF	TGTGCCAGCAGTGGGGACACATACACAGATACGCAGTATTTT
TRBV10-2	TRBJ2-3	many	TRBD1	CASSDRDQSTDTQYF	TGCGCCAGCAGCGACAGGGACCAAAGCACAGATACGCAGTATTTT
TRBV3-1	TRBJ2-1	NA	NA	CASSQTRAPGEQFF	TGTGCCAGCAGCCAGACTAGGGCCCCTGGTGAGCAGTTCTTC
TRBV28	TRBJ2-5	many	TRBD1	CASIGQGETQYF	TGTGCCAGCATCGGACAGGGGGAGACCCAGTACTTC